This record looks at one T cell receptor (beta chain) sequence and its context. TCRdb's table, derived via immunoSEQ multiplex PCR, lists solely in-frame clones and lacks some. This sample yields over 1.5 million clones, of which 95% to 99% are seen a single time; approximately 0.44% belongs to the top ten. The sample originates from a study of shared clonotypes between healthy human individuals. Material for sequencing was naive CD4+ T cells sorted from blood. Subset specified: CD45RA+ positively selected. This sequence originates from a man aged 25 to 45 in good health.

This CDR3 is CASSPPAGVTYNEQFF. CDR3 in DNA: TGTGCCAGCTCACCACCGGCGGGAGTAACCTACAATGAGCAGTTCTTC. J is TRBJ2-1 and V is TRBV18; 7 bases match TRBD2. Losses at the gene ends were 0 bases for V and 2 bases for J; bases not matched to a gene: 4. CDR3 size: 16 residues. Per the germline V gene, CDR1 is KGHSH and CDR2 is LQKENI.